This T cell receptor beta chain originates from a study of OX40 agonist ivuxolimab in advanced cancers. Looking at the study overall: Ivuxolimab, which targeted the costimulatory receptor OX40 (CD134), was an agonistic, fully human IgG2 monoclonal antibody. The paper covers the monotherapy dose-escalation part of the phase I ivuxolimab trial, which included N = 52 patients. Prior anti-PD-1, anti-PD-L1 or anti-CTLA-4 therapy was permitted, and checkpoint inhibitors had been received by less than 45% of dose-escalation patients. Intravenous ivuxolimab was administered to patients every 2 weeks at six dose levels: 0.01, 0.1, 0.3, 1.5, 3 and 10 mg/kg. Partial responses occurred in three dose-escalation patients: two with cutaneous melanoma and one with hepatocellular carcinoma. A male proportion of 70% to 90% and a mean age of around 60 years, ranging from roughly 23 to 85, were recorded for the dose-escalation cohort. The purpose of peripheral TCRbeta sequencing was to test whether ivuxolimab changed TCR sequence diversity and led to clonal T-cell expansion. Of the roughly 51 dose-escalation patients, hepatocellular carcinoma was present in approximately 20, melanoma in some 15, renal cell carcinoma in 9 and head and neck cancer in 9.

Concerning this clone itself: The antigen this receptor binds is unknown. Qualities for individual bases were not recorded, and no much larger clone is one base off.

Genomic DNA was extracted from sorted cells for sequencing of the TCRbeta CDR3 region. The immunoSEQ Assay was used for sequencing of TCRbeta CDR3 regions. TCRdb's version of the immuneACCESS table is confined to in-frame rearrangements and falls short of the full clone set. An unresolved V gene accounts for under half of the shortfall where checked; the remainder is of unknown origin. This sample gives about 60,000 clones in total; about 89% of them show up just once. The top ten clonotypes cover 11% to 15% of the sample. The trial excluded patients who had a history of autoimmune disease or were on systemic immunosuppression. In every dose cohort, peripheral blood was drawn for TCR sequencing at baseline, cycle 4 day 1, and cycle 7 day 1. The samples were drawn from a first-in-human, open-label, multicenter phase I dose-escalation trial of ivuxolimab. Adults with locally advanced or metastatic head and neck squamous cell, hepatocellular, melanoma or renal cell carcinoma were enrolled in the trial. Before TCR sequencing, CD4+ and CD8+ T cells were separately sorted from peripheral blood.

Clipping removes 3 bases from V and 3 bases from J, with 5 as the unmatched junction base count. Including cysteine and phenylalanine, the CDR3 has 15 amino acids. Of all the DNA, just the CDR3 is kept, 45 bases in frame from base 1. CDR1 is given as KGHSH and CDR2 as LQKENI, both from the germline V gene. What the research found in general, with its limitations: On average, CD8+ T cells showed more expanded clones than CD4+ T cells after ivuxolimab. Low levels of normalized T-cell clonal expansion were also seen in some patients who did not respond. At doses from 0.1 to 3.0 mg/kg, clonal expansion was seen in both CD4+ and CD8+ blood T cells between baseline and week 6. The antigen specificity of the peripheral T cells that underwent clonal expansion was not determined. In the 0.1-3.0 mg/kg groups, partial responders had among the lowest normalized peripheral clonal expansion, particularly in CD8+ T cells.

The clonotype originates from an adult with an advanced solid tumor such as melanoma, head and neck, liver or kidney cancer. The material sequenced was CD4+ or CD8+ T cells sorted from blood, taken in a trial of the OX40 agonist ivuxolimab. The sequence is built from TRBV18 and TRBJ1-3, and 7 bases in between align with TRBD1. The CDR3 protein is CASSPEGTVGNTIYF. Read as DNA, the sequence is TGTGCCAGCTCACCCGAGGGGACAGTTGGAAACACCATATATTTT.